This TCR beta chain stems from a study of early T cells in non-severe SARS-CoV-2 infection. The wider study: Unsorted whole blood bulk RNA was sequenced, with unpaired chains.

Study-level findings and limits: The VDJdb matching leaned toward anti-spike CD8 responses and overlooked private and CD4 specificities.

Note on this clonotype: Its antigen is unidentified.

Attached unique molecular identifiers marked individual cDNA molecules. TCRdb recomputed calls from the 5' RACE reads with MiXCR, one row per CDR3 protein. The sample carries 65,000 to 95,000 distinct CDR3 sequences, roughly a sixth recorded once. The sample was whole blood. The TCR was taken from an adult who was a healthcare worker with PCR-confirmed SARS-CoV-2 infection or an uninfected control (not recorded which).

CDR3 sequence reads: CASTGGYTEAFF. CDR3 DNA sequence: TGTGCCTCCACTGGGGGCTACACTGAAGCTTTCTTT. The V and J genes are TRBV28 and TRBJ1-1; maybe TRBD1 (6 bases). The CDR3 is made up of 12 amino acids. The V end lost 11 bases, the J end lost 3 bases, and 13 bases lay between the germline ends. In germline, CDR1 is MDHEN, CDR2 SYDVKM.